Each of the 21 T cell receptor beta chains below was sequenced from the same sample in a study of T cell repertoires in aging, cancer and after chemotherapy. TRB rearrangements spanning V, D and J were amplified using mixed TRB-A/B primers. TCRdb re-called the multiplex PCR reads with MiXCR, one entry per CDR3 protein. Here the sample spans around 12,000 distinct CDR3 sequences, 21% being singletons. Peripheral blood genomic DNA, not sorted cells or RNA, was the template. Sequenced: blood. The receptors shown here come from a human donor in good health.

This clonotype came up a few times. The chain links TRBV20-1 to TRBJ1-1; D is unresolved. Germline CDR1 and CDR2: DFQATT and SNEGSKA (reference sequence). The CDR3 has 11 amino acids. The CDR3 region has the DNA TGCAGCCTGGACGGGTACACTGAAGCTTTCTTT. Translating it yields CSLDGYTEAFF.

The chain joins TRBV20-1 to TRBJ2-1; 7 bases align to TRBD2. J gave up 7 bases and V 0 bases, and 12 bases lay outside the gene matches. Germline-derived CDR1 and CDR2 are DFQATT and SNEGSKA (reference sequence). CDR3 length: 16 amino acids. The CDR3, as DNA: TGCAGTGCTAGAGATTTTCTAGCGGCCCTCGGAAATGAGCAGTTCTTC. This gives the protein CSARDFLAALGNEQFF.

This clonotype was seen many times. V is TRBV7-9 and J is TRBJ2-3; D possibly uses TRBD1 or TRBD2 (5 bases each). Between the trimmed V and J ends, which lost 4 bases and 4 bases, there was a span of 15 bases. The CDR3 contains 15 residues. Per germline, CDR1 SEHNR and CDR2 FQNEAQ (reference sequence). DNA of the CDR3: TGTGCCAGCAGCTGGGACGTTGGGTTGCCAGATACGCAGTATTTT. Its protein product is CASSWDVGLPDTQYF.

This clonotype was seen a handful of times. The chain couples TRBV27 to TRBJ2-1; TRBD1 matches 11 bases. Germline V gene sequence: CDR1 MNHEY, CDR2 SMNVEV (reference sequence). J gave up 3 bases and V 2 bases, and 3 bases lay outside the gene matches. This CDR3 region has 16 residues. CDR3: CASSLTGTGGYNEQFF. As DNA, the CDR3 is TGTGCCAGCAGTTTAACAGGGACAGGGGGCTACAATGAGCAGTTCTTC.

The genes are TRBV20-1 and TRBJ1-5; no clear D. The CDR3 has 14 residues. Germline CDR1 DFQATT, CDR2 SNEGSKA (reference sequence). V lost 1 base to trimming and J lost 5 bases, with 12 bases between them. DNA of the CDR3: TGCAGTGCTAGAGGGTTCGGGTTGCATCAGCCCCAGCATTTT. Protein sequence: CSARGFGLHQPQHF.

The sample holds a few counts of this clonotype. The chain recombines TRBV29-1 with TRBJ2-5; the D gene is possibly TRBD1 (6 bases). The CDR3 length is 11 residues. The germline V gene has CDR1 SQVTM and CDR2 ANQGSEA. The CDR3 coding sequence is TGCGTCGTGGGGGCGGGAGAGACCCAGTACTTC. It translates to CVVGAGETQYF.

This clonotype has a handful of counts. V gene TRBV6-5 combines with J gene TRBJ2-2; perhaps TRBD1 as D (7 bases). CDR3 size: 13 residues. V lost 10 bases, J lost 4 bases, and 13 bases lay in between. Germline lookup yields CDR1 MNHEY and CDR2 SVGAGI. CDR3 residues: CATQGDFTGELFF. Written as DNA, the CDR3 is TGTGCCACGCAGGGGGACTTCACCGGGGAGCTGTTTTTT.

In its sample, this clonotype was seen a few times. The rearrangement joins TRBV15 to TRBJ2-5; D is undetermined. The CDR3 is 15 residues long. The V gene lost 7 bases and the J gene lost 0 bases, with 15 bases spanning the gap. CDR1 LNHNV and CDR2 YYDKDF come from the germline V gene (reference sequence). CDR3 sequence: CATKDASKYQETQYF. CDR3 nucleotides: TGTGCCACCAAAGACGCCAGCAAGTACCAAGAGACCCAGTACTTC.

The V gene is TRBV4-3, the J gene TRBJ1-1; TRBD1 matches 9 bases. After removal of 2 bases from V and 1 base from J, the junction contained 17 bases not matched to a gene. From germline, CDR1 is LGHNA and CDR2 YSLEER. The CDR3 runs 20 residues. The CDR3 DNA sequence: TGCGCCAGCAGCCAACACCTTTCCCGGGACAGGGCCTCCGGGAACACTGAAGCTTTCTTT. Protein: CASSQHLSRDRASGNTEAFF.

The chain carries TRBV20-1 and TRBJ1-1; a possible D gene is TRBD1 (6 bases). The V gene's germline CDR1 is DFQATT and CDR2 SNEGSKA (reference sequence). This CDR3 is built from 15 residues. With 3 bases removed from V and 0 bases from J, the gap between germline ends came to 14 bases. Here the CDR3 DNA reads TGCAGTGCTAGTTATCCAACAGGGCTGAACACTGAAGCTTTCTTT. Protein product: CSASYPTGLNTEAFF.

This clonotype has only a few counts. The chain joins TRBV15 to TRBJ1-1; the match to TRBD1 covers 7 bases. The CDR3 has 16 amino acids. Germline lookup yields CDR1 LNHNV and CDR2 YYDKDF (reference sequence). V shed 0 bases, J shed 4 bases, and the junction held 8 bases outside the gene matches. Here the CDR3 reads CATSRDEGAIRTEAFF. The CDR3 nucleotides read TGTGCCACCAGCAGAGATGAGGGGGCAATTCGCACTGAAGCTTTCTTT.

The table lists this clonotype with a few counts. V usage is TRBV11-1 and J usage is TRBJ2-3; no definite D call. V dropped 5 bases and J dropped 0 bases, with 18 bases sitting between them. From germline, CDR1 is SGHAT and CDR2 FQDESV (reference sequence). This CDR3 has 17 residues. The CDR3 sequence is CASSPRPDVSSTDTQYF. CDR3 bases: TGTGCCAGCAGCCCCCGCCCCGATGTGTCAAGCACAGATACGCAGTATTTT.

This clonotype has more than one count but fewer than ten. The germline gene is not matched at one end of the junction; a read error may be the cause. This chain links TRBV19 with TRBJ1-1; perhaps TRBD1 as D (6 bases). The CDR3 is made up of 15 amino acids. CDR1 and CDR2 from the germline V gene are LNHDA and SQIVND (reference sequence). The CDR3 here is CASIDPPGGATEAFF. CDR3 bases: TGTGCGAGTATAGACCCCCCCGGGGGGGCAACTGAAGCTTTCTTT.

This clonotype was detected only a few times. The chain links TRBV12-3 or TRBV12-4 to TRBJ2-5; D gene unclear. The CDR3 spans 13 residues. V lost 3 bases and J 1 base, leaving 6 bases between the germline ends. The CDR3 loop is CASSFGGQETQYF. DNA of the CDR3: TGTGCCAGCAGTTTTGGTGGCCAAGAGACCCAGTACTTC.

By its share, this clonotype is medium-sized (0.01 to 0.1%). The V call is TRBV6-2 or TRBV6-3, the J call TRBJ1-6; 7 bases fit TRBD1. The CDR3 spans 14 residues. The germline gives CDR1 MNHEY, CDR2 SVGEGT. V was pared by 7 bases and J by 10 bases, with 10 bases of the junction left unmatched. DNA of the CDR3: TGTGCCAGCACCCCAGGGGACAGCTCATCACCCCTCCACTTT. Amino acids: CASTPGDSSSPLHF.

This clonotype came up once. The chain's CDR3 is CASSSGQGWADTQYF. CDR3 sequence (DNA): TGTGCCAGCAGTTCTGGGCAGGGTTGGGCAGATACGCAGTATTTT. The chain couples TRBV6-2 or TRBV6-3 to TRBJ2-3; D perhaps matches TRBD1 (5 bases). The germline V gene has CDR1 MNHEY and CDR2 SVGEGT. The CDR3 spans 15 residues. Trimming pared 4 bases from V and 4 bases from J, leaving 15 bases between.

The CDR3 coding sequence is TGCGCCAGCAGCCAAGACTGGGCACGGGCCTACGAGCAGTACTTC. Protein product: CASSQDWARAYEQYF. The rearrangement links TRBV4-1 to TRBJ2-7, with D unclear. The CDR3 is made up of 15 amino acids. Trimming pared 0 bases from V and 2 bases from J, leaving 11 bases between. CDR1 is MGHRA and CDR2 is YSYEKL in the germline V gene.

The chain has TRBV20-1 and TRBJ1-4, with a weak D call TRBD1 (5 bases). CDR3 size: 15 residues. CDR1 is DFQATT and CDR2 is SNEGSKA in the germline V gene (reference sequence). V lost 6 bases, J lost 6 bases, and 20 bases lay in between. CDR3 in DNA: TGCAGTGCCATAATCAACTGGGGCGCTTATGAAAAACTGTTTTTT. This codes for CSAIINWGAYEKLFF.

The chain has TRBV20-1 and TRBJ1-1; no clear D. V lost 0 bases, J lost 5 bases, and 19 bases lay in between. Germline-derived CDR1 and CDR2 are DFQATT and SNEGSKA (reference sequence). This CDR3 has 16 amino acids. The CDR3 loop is CSARDSEGTLSTEAFF. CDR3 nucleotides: TGCAGTGCTAGAGACTCGGAGGGAACCTTGAGTACTGAAGCTTTCTTT.

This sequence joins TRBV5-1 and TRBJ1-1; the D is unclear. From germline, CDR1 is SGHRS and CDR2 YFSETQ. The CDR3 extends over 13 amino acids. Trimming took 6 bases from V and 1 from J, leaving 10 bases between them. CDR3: CASTLGENTEAFF. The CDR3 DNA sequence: TGCGCCAGCACCCTTGGGGAGAACACTGAAGCTTTCTTT.

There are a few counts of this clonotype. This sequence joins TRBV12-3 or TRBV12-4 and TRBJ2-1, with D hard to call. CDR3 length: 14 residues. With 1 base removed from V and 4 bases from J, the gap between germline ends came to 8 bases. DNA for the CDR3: TGTGCCAGCAGTTTAGAGAGCCTTTACAATGAGCAGTTCTTC. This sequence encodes CASSLESLYNEQFF.